This T cell receptor (beta chain) stems from a study of OX40 agonist ivuxolimab in advanced cancers. Findings of the study overall: At 0.1-3.0 mg/kg, partial responders had clonal expansion among the lowest observed.

The protocol was immunoSEQ multiplex PCR, while the TCRdb copy is restricted to in-frame clones and leaves out a portion. The sample includes 75,000 to 90,000 clones, approximately 85% of them seen just once. In regard to this clone: Its antigen is as yet unknown.

The length of the CDR3 is 16 residues. CDR1 is SGHNT and CDR2 is YYREEE in the germline V gene (reference sequence). V lost 3 bases, J lost 1 base, and 15 bases lay in between. V is TRBV5-4 and J is TRBJ2-3; maybe TRBD1 (6 bases). The TCR sequence derives from an adult with an advanced solid tumor such as melanoma, head and neck, liver or kidney cancer. The specimen was CD4+ or CD8+ T cells sorted from blood, collected in a trial of the OX40 agonist ivuxolimab. This chain's CDR3 is CASSSYRVGGTDTQYF. The CDR3 DNA reads as TGTGCCAGCAGCTCTTACAGGGTTGGGGGCACAGATACGCAGTATTTT.